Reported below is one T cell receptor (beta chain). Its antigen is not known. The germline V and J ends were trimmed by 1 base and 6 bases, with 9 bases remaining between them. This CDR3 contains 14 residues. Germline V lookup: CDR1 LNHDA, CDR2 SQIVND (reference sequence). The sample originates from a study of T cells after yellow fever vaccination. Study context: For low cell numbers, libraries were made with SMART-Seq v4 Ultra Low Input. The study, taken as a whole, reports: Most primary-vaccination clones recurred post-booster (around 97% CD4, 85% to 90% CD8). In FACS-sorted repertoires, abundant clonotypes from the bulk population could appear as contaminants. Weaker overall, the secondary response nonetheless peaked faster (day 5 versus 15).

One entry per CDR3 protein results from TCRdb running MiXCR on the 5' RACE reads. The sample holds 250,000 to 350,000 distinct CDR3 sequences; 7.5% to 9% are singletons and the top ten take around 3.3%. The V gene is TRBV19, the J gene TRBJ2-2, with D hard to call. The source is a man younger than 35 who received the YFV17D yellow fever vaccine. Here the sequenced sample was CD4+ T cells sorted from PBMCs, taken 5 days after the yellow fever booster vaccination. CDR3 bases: TGTGCCAGTAGTATAGCTATGATCCCCGGGGAGCTGTTTTTT. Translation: CASSIAMIPGELFF.